The 8 T cell receptor beta chains given below trace back to one sample, sequenced in a study of T cell repertoires in cytomegalovirus infection. One entry per CDR3 protein results from TCRdb running MiXCR on the reads. The sample holds around 310,000 distinct CDR3 sequences, 25% to 35% seen once. These receptors lack a known antigen. The sample in question was cultured PBMCs, obtained from culture after CMV antigen stimulation. Source of these receptors: a human donor in good health (CMV status not recorded). Some clones in this sample may be carry-over from other donors' samples.

This clonotype has more than one count but fewer than ten. This sequence joins TRBV6-6 and TRBJ1-4; D unclear. CDR3 length: 13 amino acids. CDR1 and CDR2 from the germline V gene are MNHNY and SVGAGI (reference sequence). V was cut by 2 bases and J by 8 bases, with 9 bases left in between. CDR3 in DNA: TGTGCCAGCAGTTACAGGGTTGGAGAAAAACTGTTTTTT. This translates into CASSYRVGEKLFF.

The V call is TRBV14, the J call TRBJ1-3, with D unresolved. Trimming removed 1 base at V and 7 bases at J, with 8 bases between. The germline V gene has CDR1 SGHDN and CDR2 FVKESK. This CDR3 comprises 13 residues. The CDR3 sequence is CASSQGTVNTIYF. The CDR3 bases are TGTGCCAGCAGCCAAGGGACGGTCAACACCATATATTTT.

This clonotype was picked up a small number of times. The CDR3 nucleotides are TGTGCCAGCAGCTTAGGCACCTATAGCAATCAGCCCCAGCATTTT. Its protein is CASSLGTYSNQPQHF. The V call is TRBV7-4, the J call TRBJ1-5, with D unclear. V lost 1 base to trimming and J lost 0 bases, with 7 bases between them. CDR3 length: 15 amino acids. Germline CDR1 reads SGHVT; CDR2 reads SQSDAQ.

This clonotype came up many times. The chain joins TRBV7-9 to TRBJ2-2; 7 nucleotides line up with TRBD2. The J segment lost 4 bases and the V segment lost 4 bases, leaving 3 bases of the junction unmatched. The V gene's germline CDR1 is SEHNR and CDR2 FQNEAQ (reference sequence). This CDR3 is 14 amino acids long. CDR3 sequence (DNA): TGTGCCAGCAGCTCCGTAGCGGGCACCGGGGAGCTGTTTTTT. Translating gives CASSSVAGTGELFF. Together with reference TRBV7-9 and TRBJ2-2, the CDR3 gives the full variable domain: DTGVSQNPRHKITKRGQNVTFRCDPISEHNRLYWYRQTLGQGPEFLTYFQNEAQLEKSRLLSDRFSAERPKGSFSTLEIQRTEQGDSAMYLCASSSVAGTGELFFGEGSRLTVL.

J is TRBJ2-5 and V is TRBV7-7; the D is unclear. The germline gives CDR1 SSHAT, CDR2 FNYEAQ (reference sequence). The length of the CDR3 is 16 residues. Deletions cut 0 bases from V and 5 bases from J, with 16 bases between. The CDR3 loop reads CASSLAKTVSQETQYF. The DNA of the CDR3 is TGTGCCAGCAGCTTAGCGAAGACCGTCTCGCAGGAGACCCAGTACTTC.

This chain joins TRBV18 and TRBJ2-1; 15 nucleotides match TRBD2. The V gene's germline CDR1 is KGHSH and CDR2 LQKENI. The V gene end was trimmed by 3 bases and the J gene end by 7 bases; junction bases not matched to a gene: 10. CDR3 size: 18 residues. In DNA form, the CDR3 reads TGTGCCAGCTCACCTGGACTAGCGGGGGGGCATGTTTTGAATGAGCAGTTCTTC. This encodes CASSPGLAGGHVLNEQFF.

Only a few counts were recorded for this clonotype. This chain connects TRBV6-6 to TRBJ1-2; D remains unclear. This CDR3 is built from 15 residues. Germline assignment: CDR1 MNHNY and CDR2 SVGAGI (reference sequence). The V end was cut by 6 bases, the J end by 3 bases, with 17 bases between. The CDR3 protein is CASSPPHQDDYGYTF. CDR3 nucleotide sequence: TGTGCCAGCAGCCCCCCCCACCAGGACGACTATGGCTACACCTTC.

This rearrangement joins TRBV7-2 to TRBJ1-1; D perhaps matches TRBD1 (6 bases). CDR1 is SGHTA and CDR2 is FQGNSA in the germline V gene. Trimming left V 5 bases short and J 3 bases short, with 13 bases between. The CDR3 consists of 14 residues. The CDR3 spells CASSRGQTDTEAFF. The CDR3, as DNA: TGTGCCAGCAGCCGGGGGCAGACGGACACTGAAGCTTTCTTT.